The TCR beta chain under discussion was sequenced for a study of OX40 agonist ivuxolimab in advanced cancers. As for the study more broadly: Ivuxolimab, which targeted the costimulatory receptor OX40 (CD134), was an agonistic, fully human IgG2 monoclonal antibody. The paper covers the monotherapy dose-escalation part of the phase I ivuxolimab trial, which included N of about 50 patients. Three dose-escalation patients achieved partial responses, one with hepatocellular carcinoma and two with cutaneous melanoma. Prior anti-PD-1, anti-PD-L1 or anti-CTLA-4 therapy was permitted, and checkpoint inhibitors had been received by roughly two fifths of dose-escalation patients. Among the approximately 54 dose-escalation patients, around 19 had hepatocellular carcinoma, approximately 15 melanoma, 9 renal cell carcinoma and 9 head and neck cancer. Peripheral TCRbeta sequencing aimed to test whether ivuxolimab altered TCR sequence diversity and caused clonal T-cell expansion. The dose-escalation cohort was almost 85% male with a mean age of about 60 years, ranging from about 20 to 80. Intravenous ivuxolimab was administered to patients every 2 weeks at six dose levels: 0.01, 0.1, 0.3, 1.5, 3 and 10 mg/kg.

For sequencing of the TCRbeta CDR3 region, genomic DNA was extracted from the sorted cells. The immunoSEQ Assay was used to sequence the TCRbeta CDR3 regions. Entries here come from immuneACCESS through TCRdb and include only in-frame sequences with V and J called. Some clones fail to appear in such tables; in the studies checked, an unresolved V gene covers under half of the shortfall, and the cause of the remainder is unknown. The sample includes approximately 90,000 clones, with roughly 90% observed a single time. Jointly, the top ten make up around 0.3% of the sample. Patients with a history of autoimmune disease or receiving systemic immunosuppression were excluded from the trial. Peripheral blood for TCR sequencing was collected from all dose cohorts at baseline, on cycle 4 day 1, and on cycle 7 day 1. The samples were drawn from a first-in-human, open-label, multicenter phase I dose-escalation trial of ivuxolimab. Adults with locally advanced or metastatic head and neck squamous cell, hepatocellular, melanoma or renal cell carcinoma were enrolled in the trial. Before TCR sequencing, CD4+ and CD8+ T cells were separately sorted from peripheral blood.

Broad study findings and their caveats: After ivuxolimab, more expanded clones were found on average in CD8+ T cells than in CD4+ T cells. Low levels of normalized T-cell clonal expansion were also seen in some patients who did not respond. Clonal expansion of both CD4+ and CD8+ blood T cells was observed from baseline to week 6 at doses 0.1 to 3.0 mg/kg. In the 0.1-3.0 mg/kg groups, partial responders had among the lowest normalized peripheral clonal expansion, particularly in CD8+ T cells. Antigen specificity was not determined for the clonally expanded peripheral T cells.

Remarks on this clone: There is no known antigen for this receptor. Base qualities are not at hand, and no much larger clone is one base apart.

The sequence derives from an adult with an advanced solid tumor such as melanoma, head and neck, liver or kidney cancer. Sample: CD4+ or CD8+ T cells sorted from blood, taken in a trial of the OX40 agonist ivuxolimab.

The nucleotide sequence reads TGTGCCAGCATAGCGGGATTAAGGACAGATACGCAGTATTTT. This codes for CASIAGLRTDTQYF. The chain was built from TRBV2 and TRBJ2-3, and TRBD2 aligns with 8 junction nucleotides. From the germline V gene, CDR1 is SNHLY and CDR2 is FYNNEI. The V end gives up 7 bases and the J end 3 bases, leaving 6 bases in the junction not matched to a gene. Including cysteine and phenylalanine, the CDR3 has 14 amino acids. Just CDR3 DNA is preserved here, 42 bases in frame from base 1.